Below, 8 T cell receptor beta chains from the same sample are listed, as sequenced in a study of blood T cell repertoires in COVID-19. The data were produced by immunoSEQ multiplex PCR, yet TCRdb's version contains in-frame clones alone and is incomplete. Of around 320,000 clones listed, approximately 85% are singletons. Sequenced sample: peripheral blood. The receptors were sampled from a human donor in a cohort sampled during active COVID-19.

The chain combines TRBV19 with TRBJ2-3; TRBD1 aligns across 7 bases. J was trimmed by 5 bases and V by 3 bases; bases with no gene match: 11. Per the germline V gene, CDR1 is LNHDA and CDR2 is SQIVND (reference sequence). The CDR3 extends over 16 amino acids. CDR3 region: CASSITHRGEIDTQYF. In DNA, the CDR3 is TGTGCCAGTAGTATTACCCACAGGGGAGAGATAGATACGCAGTATTTT.

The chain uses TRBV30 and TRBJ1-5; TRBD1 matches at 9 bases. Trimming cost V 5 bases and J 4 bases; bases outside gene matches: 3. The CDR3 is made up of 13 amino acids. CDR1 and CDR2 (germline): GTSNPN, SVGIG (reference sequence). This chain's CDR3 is CAWEGQGNQPQHF. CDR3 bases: TGTGCCTGGGAAGGACAGGGGAATCAGCCCCAGCATTTT.

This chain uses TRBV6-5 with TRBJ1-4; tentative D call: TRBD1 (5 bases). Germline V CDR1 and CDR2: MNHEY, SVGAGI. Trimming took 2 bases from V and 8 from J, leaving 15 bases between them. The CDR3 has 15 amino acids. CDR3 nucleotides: TGTGCCAGCAGTTACCAGCAATGGACAAGGGAAAAACTGTTTTTT. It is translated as CASSYQQWTREKLFF.

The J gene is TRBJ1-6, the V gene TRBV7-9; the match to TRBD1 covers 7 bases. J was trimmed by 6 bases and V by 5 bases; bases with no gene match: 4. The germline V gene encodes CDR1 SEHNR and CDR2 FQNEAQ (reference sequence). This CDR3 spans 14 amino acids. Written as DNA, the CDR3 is TGTGCCAGCAGCCCGGGACAGCGTAATTCACCCCTCCACTTT. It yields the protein CASSPGQRNSPLHF.

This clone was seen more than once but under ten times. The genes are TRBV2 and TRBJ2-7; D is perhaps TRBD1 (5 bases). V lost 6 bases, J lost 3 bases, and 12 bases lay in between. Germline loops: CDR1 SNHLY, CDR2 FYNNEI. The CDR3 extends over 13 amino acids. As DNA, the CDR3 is TGTGCCAGCAGCCCCGGACACGACTACGAGCAGTACTTC. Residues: CASSPGHDYEQYF.

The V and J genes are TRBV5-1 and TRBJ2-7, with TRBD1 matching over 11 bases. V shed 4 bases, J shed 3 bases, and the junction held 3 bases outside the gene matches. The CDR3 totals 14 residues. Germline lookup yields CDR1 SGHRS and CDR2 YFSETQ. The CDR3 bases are TGCGCCAGCAGCCTTGGGACAGGGGGCTACGAGCAGTACTTC. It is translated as CASSLGTGGYEQYF.

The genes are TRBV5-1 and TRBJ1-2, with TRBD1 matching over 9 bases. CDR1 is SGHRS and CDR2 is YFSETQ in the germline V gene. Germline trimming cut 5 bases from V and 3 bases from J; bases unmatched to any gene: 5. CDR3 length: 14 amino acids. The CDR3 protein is CASRRTGEHYGYTF. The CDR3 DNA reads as TGCGCCAGCAGACGGACAGGGGAGCACTATGGCTACACCTTC. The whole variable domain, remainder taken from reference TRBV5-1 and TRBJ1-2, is KAGVTQTPRYLIKTRGQQVTLSCSPISGHRSVSWYQQTPGQGLQFLFEYFSETQRNKGNFPGRFSGRQFSNSRSEMNVSTLELGDSALYLCASRRTGEHYGYTFGSGTRLTVV.

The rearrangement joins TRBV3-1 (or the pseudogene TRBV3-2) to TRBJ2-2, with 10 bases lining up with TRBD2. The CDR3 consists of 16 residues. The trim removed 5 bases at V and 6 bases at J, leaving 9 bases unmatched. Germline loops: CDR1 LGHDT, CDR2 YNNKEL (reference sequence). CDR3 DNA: TGTGCCAGCAGCGGGGTTAGCGGGGGGCTCTCCGGGGAGCTGTTTTTT. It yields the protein CASSGVSGGLSGELFF.